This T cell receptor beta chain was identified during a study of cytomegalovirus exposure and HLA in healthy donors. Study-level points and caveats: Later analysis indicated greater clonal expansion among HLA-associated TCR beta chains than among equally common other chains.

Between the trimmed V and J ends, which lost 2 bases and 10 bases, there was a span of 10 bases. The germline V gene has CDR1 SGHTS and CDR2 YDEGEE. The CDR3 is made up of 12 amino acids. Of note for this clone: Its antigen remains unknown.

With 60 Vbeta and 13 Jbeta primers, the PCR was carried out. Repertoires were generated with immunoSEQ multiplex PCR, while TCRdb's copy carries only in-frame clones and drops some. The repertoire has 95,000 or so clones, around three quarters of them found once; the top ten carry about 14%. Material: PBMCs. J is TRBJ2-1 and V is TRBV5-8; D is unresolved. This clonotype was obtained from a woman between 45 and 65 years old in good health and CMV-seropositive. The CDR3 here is CASSFDWSEQFF. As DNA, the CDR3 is TGTGCCAGCAGCTTCGATTGGAGCGAGCAGTTCTTC.